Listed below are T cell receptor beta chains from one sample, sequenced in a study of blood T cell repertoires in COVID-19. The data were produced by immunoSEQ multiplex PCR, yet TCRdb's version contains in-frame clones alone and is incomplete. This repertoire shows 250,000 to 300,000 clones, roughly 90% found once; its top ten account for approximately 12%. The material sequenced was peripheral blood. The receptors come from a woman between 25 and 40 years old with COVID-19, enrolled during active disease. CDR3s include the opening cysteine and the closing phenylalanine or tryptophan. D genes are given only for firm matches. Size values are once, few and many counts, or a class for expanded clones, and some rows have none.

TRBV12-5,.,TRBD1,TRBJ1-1,TGTGCTAGTGGTTCGTTGCCACCCCCACAGGGGGCCTCTGAAGCTTTCTTT,CASGSLPPPQGASEAFF
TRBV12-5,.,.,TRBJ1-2,TGTGCTAGTGGTCAACGGACTGGGGGCTACACCTTC,CASGQRTGGYTF
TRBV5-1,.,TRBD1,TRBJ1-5,TGCGCCAGCAGCTGGACAGGGAATAGCAATCAGCCCCAGCATTTT,CASSWTGNSNQPQHF
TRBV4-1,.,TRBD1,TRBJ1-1,TGCGCCAGCAGACCGACAGGGGGCCCTGAAGCTTTCTTT,CASRPTGGPEAFF
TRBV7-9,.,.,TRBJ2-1,TGTGCCAGCAGCATTGATGGGGGGTGGAATGAGCAGTTCTTC,CASSIDGGWNEQFF
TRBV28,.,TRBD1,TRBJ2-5,TGTGCCAGCAGTTCGGGACAGCAAGAGACCCAGTACTTC,CASSSGQQETQYF
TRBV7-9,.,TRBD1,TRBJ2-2,TGTGCCAGCTCTGTAGGAAGGACAGGGCCCACGAACACCGGGGAGCTGTTTTTT,CASSVGRTGPTNTGELFF
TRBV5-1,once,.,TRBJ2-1,TGCGCCAGCAGCTTGGCCTTATTCGGGGGTCATGAGCAGTTCTTC,CASSLALFGGHEQFF
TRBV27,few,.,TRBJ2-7,TGTGCCAGCAGTTTAATGGACAGCTCCTACGAGCAGTACTTC,CASSLMDSSYEQYF
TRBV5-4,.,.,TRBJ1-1,TGTGCCAGCAGCTTGGCTTATATCGGGGGAAGCACTGAAGCTTTCTTT,CASSLAYIGGSTEAFF
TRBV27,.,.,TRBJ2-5,TGTGCCAGCAGTTTAGGACCGGGGAGCTCTCAAGAGACCCAGTACTTC,CASSLGPGSSQETQYF
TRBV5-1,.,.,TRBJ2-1,TGCGCCAGCAGCTTAGGCGGGGGCGCCTACAATGAGCAGTTCTTC,CASSLGGGAYNEQFF
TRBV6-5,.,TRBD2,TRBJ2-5,TGTGCCAGCAGTTCTAGCGGGGGGGAAGAGACCCAGTACTTC,CASSSSGGEETQYF
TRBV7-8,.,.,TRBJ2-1,TGTGCCAGCAGCCCCGCGACAGACAATGAGCAGTTCTTC,CASSPATDNEQFF
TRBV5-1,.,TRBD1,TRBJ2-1,TGCGCCAGCAGCCGACCGGGACAGATATACAATGAGCAGTTCTTC,CASSRPGQIYNEQFF
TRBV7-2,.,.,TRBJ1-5,TGTGCCAGCAGACTCGAATCCAATCAGCCCCAGCATTTT,CASRLESNQPQHF